The 2 T cell receptor beta chains below come from one sample, sequenced in a study of CD8 T cells in ankylosing spondylitis. One entry per CDR3 protein, called by TCRdb with MiXCR from the 5' RACE reads. The table shows a few hundred thousand distinct CDR3 sequences, with around 21% occurring only once. The sequencing sample was made of blood, either unsorted or a sorted T cell fraction (not recorded which). These receptors all stem from a female donor with ankylosing spondylitis or in good health (not recorded which).

The V gene is TRBV19, the J gene TRBJ2-6; D not certain. Trimming took 4 bases from V and 4 from J, leaving 17 bases between them. CDR3 length: 17 amino acids. CDR1 is LNHDA, CDR2 SQIVND, per germline (reference sequence). The CDR3 spells CASSTQGTVPGANVLTF. The CDR3 DNA reads as TGTGCCAGTAGTACTCAAGGAACGGTTCCCGGGGCCAACGTCCTGACTTTC.

The gene calls are TRBV7-2 and TRBJ2-1; 9 bases match TRBD2. V lost 1 base to trimming and J lost 1 base; unmatched junction nucleotides: 5. This CDR3 has 17 amino acids. Per germline, CDR1 SGHTA and CDR2 FQGNSA. The CDR3 loop reads CASSLGLAGISYNEQFF. CDR3 DNA: TGTGCCAGCAGCTTAGGGCTAGCGGGAATTTCCTACAATGAGCAGTTCTTC.